The clone carrying this TCR beta chain was found many times. Separate cDNA molecules each had unique molecular identifiers attached to them. TCRdb re-derived calls from the 5' RACE reads in MiXCR, one entry per CDR3 protein. This table has some 96,000 distinct CDR3 sequences, about 11% appearing once. Deletions cut 0 bases from V and 3 bases from J, with 7 bases between. Per the germline V gene, CDR1 is SGHRS and CDR2 is YFSETQ. The CDR3 spans 15 residues. This specimen belongs to a study of early T cells in non-severe SARS-CoV-2 infection. This TCR derives from an adult who was a healthcare worker with PCR-confirmed SARS-CoV-2 infection or an uninfected control (not recorded which). This sequence joins TRBV5-1 and TRBJ2-6; D is unresolved. Sequences were derived from whole blood, sampled at baseline. Here the CDR3 DNA reads TGCGCCAGCAGCTTGGGGTCATTTGGGGCCAACGTCCTGACTTTC. Amino acids: CASSLGSFGANVLTF.